The present TCR beta chain was sequenced within a study of T cell clones after liver transplantation. Overall study context: Samples came from ITN030ST, which attempted immunosuppression withdrawal within 2 years of liver transplantation. Draws occurred before transplant, before withdrawal, and after complete or failed withdrawal.

V lost 6 bases, J lost 4 bases, and 15 bases lay in between. The CDR3 runs 14 residues. CDR1 and CDR2 (germline): MDHEN, SYDVKM. Regarding this clone: Other DNA sequences in this sample translate to the same CDR3.

Generated by immunoSEQ multiplex PCR, the TCRdb table keeps only in-frame clones and is missing some. The sample consists of 20,000 to 30,000 clones, 55% to 70% of them appearing once. The genes are TRBV28 and TRBJ1-2; maybe TRBD1 (5 bases). The receptor's source is a human donor who received a liver transplant. The sample here was CD4+ T cells from blood, taken before liver transplant. This CDR3 is CASSPGTGGYGYTF. The CDR3 coding sequence is TGTGCCAGCAGCCCCGGGACGGGGGGCTATGGCTACACCTTC.